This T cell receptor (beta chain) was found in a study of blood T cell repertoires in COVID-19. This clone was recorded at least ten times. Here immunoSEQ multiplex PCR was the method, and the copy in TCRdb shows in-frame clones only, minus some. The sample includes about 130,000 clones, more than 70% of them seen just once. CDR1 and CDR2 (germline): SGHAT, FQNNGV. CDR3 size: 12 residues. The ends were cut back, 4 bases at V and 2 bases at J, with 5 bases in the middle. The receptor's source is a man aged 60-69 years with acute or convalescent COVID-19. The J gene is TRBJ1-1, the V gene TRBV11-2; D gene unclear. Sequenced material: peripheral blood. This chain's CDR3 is CASSSYNTEAFF. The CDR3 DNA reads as TGTGCCAGCAGCTCCTATAACACTGAAGCTTTCTTT.